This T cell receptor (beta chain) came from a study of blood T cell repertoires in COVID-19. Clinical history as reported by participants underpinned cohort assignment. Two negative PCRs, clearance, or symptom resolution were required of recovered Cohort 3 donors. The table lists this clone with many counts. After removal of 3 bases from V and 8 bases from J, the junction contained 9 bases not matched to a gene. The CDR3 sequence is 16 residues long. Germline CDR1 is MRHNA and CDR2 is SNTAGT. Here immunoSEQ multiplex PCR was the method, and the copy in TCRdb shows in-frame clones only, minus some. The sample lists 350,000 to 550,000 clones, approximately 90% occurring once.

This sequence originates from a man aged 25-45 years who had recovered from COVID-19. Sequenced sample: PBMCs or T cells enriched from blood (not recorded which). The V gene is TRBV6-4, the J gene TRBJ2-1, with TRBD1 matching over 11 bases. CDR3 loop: CASSESPGQGGDEQFF. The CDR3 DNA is TGTGCCAGCAGTGAGTCACCGGGACAGGGGGGGGATGAGCAGTTCTTC.